This T cell receptor (beta chain) is drawn from a study of blood T cell repertoires in COVID-19 (dated by TCRdb to 2018 to 2021). About the investigation overall: Samples covering the acute and convalescent phases of COVID-19 were provided by collaborators in the United States, Italy and Spain. The prospective study material was composed of cDNA or gDNA derived from T cells, B-cell-depleted T cells, or PBMCs. Subjects who had been exposed to COVID-19, were actively infected with it, or had recovered from it provided the deeply sampled blood TCRbeta repertoires that made up the dataset. A freely available public database, intended as a resource for researchers studying the immune response to SARS-CoV-2, is where the repertoires were released. Samples were obtained from the ongoing ImmuneRACE study (first 160 participants) and from roughly 1,300 subjects provided by 6 global collaborators. Sample metadata almost always included a de-identified subject ID, COVID-19 status, age in years and sex. Where available, HLA class I and class II types were obtained from metadata supplied by the sample provider rather than from assay-based typing.

Results and caveats for the whole study, not just this receptor: Clinical and demographic metadata were provided uncurated, with the amount varying by source and participant.

With regard to this clone: Its target antigen remains unknown. One base away there is no much larger clone; base qualities are not given.

Including cysteine and phenylalanine, the CDR3 has 13 amino acids. The entry retains the CDR3 DNA only, 39 bases that are in frame from base 1. Relative to germline, V is 5 bases shorter and J is 7 bases shorter, with 11 bases between their ends. Via the germline V gene, CDR1 is KGHDR and CDR2 SFDVKD. Each collaborating institution followed its own protocols to collect whole blood in K2EDTA tubes. For TCRbeta analysis, collaborators shipped samples in one of three forms: frozen whole blood, isolated PBMCs, or DNA extracted from either of those sample types. The immunoSEQ Assay, a bias-controlled multiplex PCR, was used to amplify TCRbeta CDR3 regions from genomic DNA. The original pipeline was this. Nucleated cell counts per sample were estimated from amplification of reference gene primers within the assay. To quantify the absolute abundance of each unique TCRbeta CDR3 rearrangement, sequence reads were collapsed and filtered. For each sample, productive Simpson clonality was calculated as the square root of Simpson's diversity index over productive rearrangements. The immuneACCESS repertoire file appears here via TCRdb, limited to in-frame rearrangements. These files lack a portion of the clones; in checked studies, under half of the deficit traces to unresolved V genes, and the cause of the others is not known. That table furnishes V, J and clone size, whereas the DNA furnished D and trimming. This sample has 90,000 to 150,000 clones in its table, and roughly 83% of those were observed once. Jointly, the top ten make up approximately 4% of the sample.

The sequencing input was peripheral blood. The rearranged chain carries TRBV24-1 and TRBJ2-1; the D region possibly corresponds to TRBD2 (6 bases align). The receptor was derived from a woman of 80 years or more with acute or convalescent COVID-19. The CDR3 reads as follows: CATSVGGTNEQFF. In nucleotide form, the sequence is TGTGCCACCAGTGTGGGCGGGACGAATGAGCAGTTCTTC.